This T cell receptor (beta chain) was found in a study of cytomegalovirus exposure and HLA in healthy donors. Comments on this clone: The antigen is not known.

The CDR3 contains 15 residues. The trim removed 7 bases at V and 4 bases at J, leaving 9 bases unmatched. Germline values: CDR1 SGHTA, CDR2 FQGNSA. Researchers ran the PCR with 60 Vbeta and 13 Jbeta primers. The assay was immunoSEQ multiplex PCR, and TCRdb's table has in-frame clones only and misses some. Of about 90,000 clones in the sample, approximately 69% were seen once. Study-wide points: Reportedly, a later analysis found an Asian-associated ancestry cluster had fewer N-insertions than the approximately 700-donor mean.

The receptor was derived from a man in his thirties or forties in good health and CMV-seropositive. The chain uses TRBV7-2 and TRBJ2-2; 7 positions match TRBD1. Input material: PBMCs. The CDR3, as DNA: TGTGCCAGCACAGCCGACAGGGCGGGCACCGGGGAGCTGTTTTTT. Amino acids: CASTADRAGTGELFF. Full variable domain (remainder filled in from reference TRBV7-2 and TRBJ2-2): GAGVSQSPSNKVTEKGKDVELRCDPISGHTALYWYRQSLGQGLEFLIYFQGNSAPDKSGLPSDRFSAERTGGSVSTLTIQRTQQEDSAVYLCASTADRAGTGELFFGEGSRLTVL.